This T cell receptor (beta chain) was captured in a study of blood T cells in healthy people across ages. This clonotype was detected a few times. Its antigen remains unknown. Overall study findings and caveats: It was not possible, with unsorted PBMCs, to conclusively compare naive and antigen-experienced cells. Higher diversity, along with more naive CD4+ cells, distinguished long-lived donors from aged donors.

Total RNA was extracted at no less than 6 micrograms per sample. It was with a sample-barcoded 5' primer and a J-beta primer mix that a second PCR of about 6 to 12 cycles was run. TCRdb re-derived calls from the 5' RACE reads in MiXCR, one entry per CDR3 protein. The table lists about 650,000 distinct CDR3 sequences, around 52% of them singletons. CDR3 size: 13 residues. The V end was cut by 4 bases, the J end by 7 bases, with 8 bases between. Germline V lookup: CDR1 ENHRY, CDR2 SYGVKD. This receptor was taken from a woman of 80 years or more in good health. Sequenced material: blood. The chain joins TRBV10-3 to TRBJ1-6; D remains ambiguous. For the CDR3, the DNA is TGTGCCATCAGTGTGTCCCCAAATTCACCCCTCCACTTT. This encodes CAISVSPNSPLHF.